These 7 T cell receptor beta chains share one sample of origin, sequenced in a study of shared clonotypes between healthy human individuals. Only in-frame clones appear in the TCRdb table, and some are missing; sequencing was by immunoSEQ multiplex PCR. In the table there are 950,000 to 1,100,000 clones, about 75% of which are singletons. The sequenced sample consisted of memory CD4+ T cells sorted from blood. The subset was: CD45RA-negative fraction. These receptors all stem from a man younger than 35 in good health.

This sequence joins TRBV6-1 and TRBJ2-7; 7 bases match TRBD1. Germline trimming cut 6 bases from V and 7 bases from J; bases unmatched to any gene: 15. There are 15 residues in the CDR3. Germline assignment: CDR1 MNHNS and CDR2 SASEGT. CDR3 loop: CASSKQGPAIWEQYF. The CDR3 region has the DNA TGTGCCAGCAGCAAACAGGGGCCCGCAATCTGGGAGCAGTACTTC.

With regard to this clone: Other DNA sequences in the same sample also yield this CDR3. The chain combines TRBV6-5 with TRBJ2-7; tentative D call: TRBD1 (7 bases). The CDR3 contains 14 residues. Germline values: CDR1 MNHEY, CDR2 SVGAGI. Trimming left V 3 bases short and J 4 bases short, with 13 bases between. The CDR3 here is CASSYGGGAYEQYF. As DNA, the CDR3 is TGTGCCAGCAGTTATGGAGGGGGCGCATACGAGCAGTACTTC.

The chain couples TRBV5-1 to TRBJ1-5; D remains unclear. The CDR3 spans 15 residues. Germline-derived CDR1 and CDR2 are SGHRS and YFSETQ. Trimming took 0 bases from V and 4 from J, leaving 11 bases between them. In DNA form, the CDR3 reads TGCGCCAGCAGCTTGGCCGGGGATCGAAATCAGCCCCAGCATTTT. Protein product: CASSLAGDRNQPQHF.

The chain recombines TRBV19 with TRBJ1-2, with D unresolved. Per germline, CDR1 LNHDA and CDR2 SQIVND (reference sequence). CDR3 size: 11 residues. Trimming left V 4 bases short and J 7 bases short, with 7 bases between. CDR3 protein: CASSSLSGYTF. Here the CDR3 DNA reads TGTGCCAGTAGTAGTCTGAGTGGCTACACCTTC.

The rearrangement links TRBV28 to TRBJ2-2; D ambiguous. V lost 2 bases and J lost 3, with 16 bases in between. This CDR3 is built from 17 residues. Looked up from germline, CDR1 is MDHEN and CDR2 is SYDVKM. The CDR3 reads CASSLGVKVLDTGELFF. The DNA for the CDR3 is TGTGCCAGCAGTTTAGGAGTCAAGGTCCTAGACACCGGGGAGCTGTTTTTT.

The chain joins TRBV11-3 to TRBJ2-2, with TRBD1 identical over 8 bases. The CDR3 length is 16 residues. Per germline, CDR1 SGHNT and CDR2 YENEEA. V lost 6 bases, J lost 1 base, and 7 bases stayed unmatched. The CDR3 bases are TGTGCCAGCAGACCGACCGGGACAGGGAACACCGGGGAGCTGTTTTTT. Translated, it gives CASRPTGTGNTGELFF.

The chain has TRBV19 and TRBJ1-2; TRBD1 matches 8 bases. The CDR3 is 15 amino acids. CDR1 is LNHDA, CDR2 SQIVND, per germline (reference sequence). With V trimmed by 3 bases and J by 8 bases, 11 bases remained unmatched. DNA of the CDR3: TGTGCCAGTAGTATGGGCGGTGCAGGGGGCGGAGGCTACACCTTC. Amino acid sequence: CASSMGGAGGGGYTF.